This paragraph covers one TCR beta chain sequence. Its specificity is unknown. The sample originates from a study of cytomegalovirus exposure and HLA in healthy donors. Study conclusions and caveats: Analyzed later, association rates of TCRs varied across HLA loci, with DRB1 most and HLA-C fewest. Confirmation in vitro established that three CMV-associated chains were specific for CMV antigens. It was shown in a later analysis that HLA-associated TCR beta chains were more clonally expanded than other, equally common chains. TCR beta V- and J-gene trimming, according to a later analysis, was linked to a missense DCLRE1C variant.

The PCR used 60 Vbeta and 13 Jbeta primers. Data came from immunoSEQ multiplex PCR; TCRdb stores just in-frame clones and leaves some out. The sample lists some 71,000 clones, 60% to 85% occurring once. The V and J ends lost 7 bases and 2 bases respectively, with 15 bases between them. The CDR3 loop spans 14 amino acids. Germline CDR1 MNHNS, CDR2 SASEGT. This TCR was recovered from a young man in good health and CMV-seronegative. J is TRBJ2-7 and V is TRBV6-1; no reliable D call. The material sequenced was PBMCs. CDR3 in DNA: TGTGCCAGCACCTCCACAGACGGTACCTACGAGCAGTACTTC. Amino acid sequence: CASTSTDGTYEQYF.